This paragraph reports one T cell receptor beta chain. It has no known antigen specificity. Nothing much larger sits one base from this clone, and base qualities are not available. The sample originates from a study of blood T cell repertoires in COVID-19 (dated by TCRdb to 2020 to 2021). Study-wide context: Samples covering the acute and convalescent phases of COVID-19 were provided by collaborators in the United States, Italy and Spain. The prospective study material was composed of cDNA or gDNA derived from T cells, B-cell-depleted T cells, or PBMCs. Deeply sampled blood TCRbeta repertoires from subjects exposed to, actively infected with, or recovered from COVID-19 were included in the dataset. The repertoires were released in a freely available public database meant as a resource for research on the immune response to SARS-CoV-2. The samples were drawn from the first 160 participants of the ongoing ImmuneRACE study and from some 1,300 subjects provided by 6 global collaborators. A de-identified subject ID, COVID-19 status, age in years and sex were almost always included in the sample metadata. Where available, HLA class I and class II types were taken from metadata supplied by the sample provider and were not determined by assay-based typing. The research as a whole found: The quantity of clinical and demographic metadata differed by source and by participant and was supplied without curation.

Taken from the germline V gene, the CDR1 and CDR2 loops are SGDLS and YYNGEE. CDR3 length: 16 amino acids, cysteine to phenylalanine. Just the 48-base CDR3 DNA is kept, in frame starting at base 1. A distance of 13 bases separates the germline ends of V and J, which lose 3 bases and 0 bases respectively. The collaborating institutions used their own protocols to collect whole blood in K2EDTA tubes. For TCRbeta analysis, collaborator samples were shipped as frozen whole blood, as isolated PBMCs, or as DNA extracted from either sample type. TCRbeta CDR3 regions were amplified from genomic DNA by means of the immunoSEQ Assay, a bias-controlled multiplex PCR. In the original analysis: Nucleated cell counts per sample were estimated from amplification of reference gene primers within the assay. To quantify the absolute abundance of each unique TCRbeta CDR3 rearrangement, sequence reads were collapsed and filtered. Productive Simpson clonality was computed per sample as the square root of Simpson's diversity index over productive rearrangements. The clones in this table, taken by TCRdb from immuneACCESS, are in-frame only. Not every clone is retained; where verified, under half of the shortfall comes from an unresolved V gene, and the cause of the rest is unknown. Clone size and V and J calls were adopted from that table, with D and trimming inferred from the DNA. The table for this sample lists a few hundred thousand clones; around 90% of them were counted only once. The leading ten clones occupy around 2.1% of the sample.

The sequence links TRBV9 to TRBJ2-1; tentative D gene TRBD1, with 5 bases matching. The material sequenced was peripheral blood. The TCR comes from a man aged 45-60 years with acute or convalescent COVID-19. In nucleotide form, the sequence is TGTGCCAGCAGCGGATCTAAGGGGCGCTCCTACAATGAGCAGTTCTTC. It codes for CASSGSKGRSYNEQFF. The CDR3, completed at both ends by the reference TRBV9 and TRBJ2-1 genes, gives the full variable domain DSGVTQTPKHLITATGQRVTLRCSPRSGDLSVYWYQQSLDQGLQFLIQYYNGEERAKGNILERFSAQQFPDLHSELNLSSLELGDSALYFCASSGSKGRSYNEQFFGPGTRLTVL.